This T cell receptor beta chain was captured in a study of shared clonotypes between healthy human individuals (dated by TCRdb to the early 2020s). Describing the broader study: The cohort comprised a couple of women and a few men aged 18 to 49 years. Each donor's leukapheresis produced roughly between roughly 0.85 and 9.5 billion PBMCs. Different laboratories and diverse techniques were used to prepare libraries and sequence TCR repertoires, to increase sequencing depth and limit assay-specific biases. Blood TCR repertoires of roughly five healthy adults were deeply sequenced to estimate repertoire size and the extent of clonotype sharing between individuals.

Using the deep immunoSEQ assay, TCR CDR3 regions were amplified from genomic DNA by multiplex PCR. For each cell subset, the extracted genomic DNA was distributed evenly across all wells of several immunoSEQ 96-well plates, and each plate served as one replicate. For unsorted PBMC, each replicate PCR was loaded with about 280 ng genomic DNA, equivalent to roughly 31,000 T cell genomes. Ten immunoSEQ deep assay plates were used to sequence the unsorted PBMC genomic DNA. The purified libraries were quantified using a Qubit 3.0 fluorometer, sized with a Bioanalyzer 2100, and then quantified again using the KAPA Library Quantification kit. Every immunoSEQ 96-well plate was sequenced on a dedicated single-read 150-cycle Illumina NextSeq 550 flow cell. In the paper's pipeline: The immunoSEQ output contained only junctional sequences without quality scores, so filtering could not match that applied to full-length reads. To assign V/J genes and CDR3, sequences were annotated against IMGT germline references using PyIR, a Python wrapper for IgBLAST v1.9. Reads with weak V/J assignments (E-value above 1e-6), missing CDR3, stop codons, out-of-frame junctions, or ambiguous translated residues were removed. V3J clonotypes were defined as sequences sharing an identical inferred V gene, J gene, and CDR3 amino acid sequence. The percentage overlap between two repertoires was calculated by dividing the number of shared unique clonotypes by the size of the smaller repertoire. RTK rarefaction, the Chao1 estimator, and Recon v2.1 estimates of unobserved clonotypes were used to assess repertoire richness. Entries here come from immuneACCESS through TCRdb and include only in-frame sequences with V and J called. Some clones fail to appear in such tables; in the studies checked, an unresolved V gene covers under half of the shortfall, and the cause of the remainder is unknown. That table gives V, J and clone size, and the DNA gave D and trimming. The sample table holds over 400,000 clones, of which 81% were seen once. About 13% of the sample goes to the ten largest clones.

Healthy HIV-negative adults with no recently reported acute infections or vaccinations were included as donors. Only Caucasian adults living in Nashville, Tennessee, USA were represented among the donors. For unsorted samples, about 90 million PBMCs were counted, and genomic DNA was extracted using the QIAamp DNA Blood Mini kit. Blood was collected by leukapheresis, and PBMCs were isolated by Ficoll-Histopaque density gradient centrifugation and then cryopreserved in liquid nitrogen vapor phase. Summary of the overall study and its limitations: Because the study included only a small number of donors, the genetic and exposure-history diversity represented was limited. Only blood was sampled, and tissue TCR repertoires likely differ from those in blood. Pairwise subsampling indicated that sequencing depth was expected to affect the degree of clonotype sharing among donors.

The germline V gene yields SQVTM for CDR1 and ANQGSEA for CDR2. The CDR3 starts with the cysteine, ends with the phenylalanine, and has 13 residues. This entry keeps only the CDR3 DNA: 39 bases, framed from base 1. V gives up 6 bases and J gives up 1 base, and the segment between their germline ends measures 12 bases. Points on this clone: No cognate antigen has been identified for it. No quality values exist for individual bases; no much larger clone is one base distant.

The specimen was PBMCs. This clonotype originated in a woman aged 40-49 years in good health. Some clones in this sample may be carry-over from other donors' samples. Recombination linked TRBV29-1 to TRBJ2-5, with the identity of the D gene unclear. The DNA is as follows: TGCAGCGTCAATGGGCATCGCCAAGAGACCCAGTACTTC. Its protein product is CSVNGHRQETQYF.